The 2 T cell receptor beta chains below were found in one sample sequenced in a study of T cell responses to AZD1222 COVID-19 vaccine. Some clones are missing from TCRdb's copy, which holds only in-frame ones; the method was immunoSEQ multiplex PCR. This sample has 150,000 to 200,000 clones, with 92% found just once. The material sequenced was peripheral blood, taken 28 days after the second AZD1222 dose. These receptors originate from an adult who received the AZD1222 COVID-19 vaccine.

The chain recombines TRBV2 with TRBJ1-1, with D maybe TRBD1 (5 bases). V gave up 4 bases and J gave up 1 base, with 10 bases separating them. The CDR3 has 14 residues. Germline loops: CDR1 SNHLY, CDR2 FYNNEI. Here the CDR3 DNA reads TGTGCCAGCAGTGCTGGGGGGGGGAACACTGAAGCTTTCTTT. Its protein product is CASSAGGGNTEAFF.

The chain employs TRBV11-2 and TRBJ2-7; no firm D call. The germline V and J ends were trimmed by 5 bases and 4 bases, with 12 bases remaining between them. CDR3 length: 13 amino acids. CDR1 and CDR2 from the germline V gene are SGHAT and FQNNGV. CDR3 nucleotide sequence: TGTGCCAGCAGCCTGCTGTGGGTGTACGAGCAGTACTTC. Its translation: CASSLLWVYEQYF.